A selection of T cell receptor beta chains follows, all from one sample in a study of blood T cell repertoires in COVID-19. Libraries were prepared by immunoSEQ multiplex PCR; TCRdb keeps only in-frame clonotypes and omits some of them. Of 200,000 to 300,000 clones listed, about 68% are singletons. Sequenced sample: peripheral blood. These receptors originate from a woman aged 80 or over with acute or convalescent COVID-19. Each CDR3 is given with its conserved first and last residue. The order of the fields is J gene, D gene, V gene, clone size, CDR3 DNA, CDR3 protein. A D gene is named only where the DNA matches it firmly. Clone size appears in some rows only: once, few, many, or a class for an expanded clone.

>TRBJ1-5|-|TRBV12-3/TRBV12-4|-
TGTGCCAGCAGTTACCGGGGACCCCAGCATTTT
CASSYRGPQHF
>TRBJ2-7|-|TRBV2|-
TGTGCCAGCAGTCTGCAGGGCTACGAGCAGTACTTC
CASSLQGYEQYF
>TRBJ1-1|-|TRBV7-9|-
TGTGCCAGCAGCTTTGAAGAAGCCCGAGCTGAAATTGAAGCTTTCTTT
CASSFEEARAEIEAFF
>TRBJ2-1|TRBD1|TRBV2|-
TGTGCCAGCAGTGCCCCGGGACAGGGGACGCACAATGAGCAGTTCTTC
CASSAPGQGTHNEQFF
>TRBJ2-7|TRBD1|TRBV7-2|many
TGTGCCAGCAAACTCGGGACAGCTAGCAACGAGCAGTACTTC
CASKLGTASNEQYF
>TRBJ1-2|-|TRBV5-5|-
TGTGCCAGCAGCCTACAGGGTTTCTCTGGCTACACCTTC
CASSLQGFSGYTF
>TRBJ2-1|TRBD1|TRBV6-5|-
TGTGCCAGCAGACTTGACAGGGGGGCAACCAATGAGCAGTTCTTC
CASRLDRGATNEQFF
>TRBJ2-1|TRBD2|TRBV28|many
TGTGCCAGCAGCCGTCTAGCGGGAGCTGCCTACAATGAGCAGTTCTTC
CASSRLAGAAYNEQFF
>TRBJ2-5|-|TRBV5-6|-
TGTGCCAGCAGCTTGAGTCAGGATCGCCTTTGGGAGACCCAGTACTTC
CASSLSQDRLWETQYF
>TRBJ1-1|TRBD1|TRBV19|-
TGTGCCAGTAGTTCATCTCGGACAGGCGATCTCCAAGCTTTCTTT
CASSSSRTGDLQAFF
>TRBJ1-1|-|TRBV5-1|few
TGCGCCAGCACCCCCGGACCGGGGGGAAGCACTGAAGCTTTCTTT
CASTPGPGGSTEAFF
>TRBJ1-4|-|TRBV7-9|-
TGTGCCAGCAGCTTATGGGGCGCTGAAAAACTGTTTTTT
CASSLWGAEKLFF
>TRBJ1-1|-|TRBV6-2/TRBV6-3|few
TGTGCCAGCAGTTACCGGACGGACTCATCCGGAGCTTTCTTT
CASSYRTDSSGAFF
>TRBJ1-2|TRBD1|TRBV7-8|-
TGTGCCAGCAGTCCAGGGACAGCCTCTAACTATGGCTACACCTTC
CASSPGTASNYGYTF
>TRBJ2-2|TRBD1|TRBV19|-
TGTGCCAGTAGTATTAACGGTCCGAGGGGGCAATTTCACACCGGGGAGCTGTTTTTT
CASSINGPRGQFHTGELFF
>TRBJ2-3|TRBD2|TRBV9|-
TGTGCCAGCAGCCTCGGGACTAGAGGCGGCACAGATACGCAGTATTTT
CASSLGTRGGTDTQYF
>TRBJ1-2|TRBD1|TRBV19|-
TGTGCCAGTAGTGCTACAGGGGTTCAGCCTAACTATGGCTACACCTTC
CASSATGVQPNYGYTF
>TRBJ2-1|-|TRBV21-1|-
TGTGCCAGCAGCAAAGCCGGACTACCCTACAATGAGCAGTTCTTC
CASSKAGLPYNEQFF
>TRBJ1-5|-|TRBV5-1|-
TGCGCCAGCAGGGAGGACGTGAGTCAGCCCCAGCATTTT
CASREDVSQPQHF
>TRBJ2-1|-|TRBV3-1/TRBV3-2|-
TGTGCCAGCAGTGCCAGGGGGGTTGCCTCCTACAATGAGCAGTTCTTC
CASSARGVASYNEQFF
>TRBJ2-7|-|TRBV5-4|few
TGTGCCAGCAGCTTAGGTGGGAGAGCCTCCTACGAGCAGTACTTC
CASSLGGRASYEQYF
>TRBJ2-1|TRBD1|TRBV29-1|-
TGCAGCGGCGGACAGGGGATCGAGGGTGAGCAGTTCTTC
CSGGQGIEGEQFF